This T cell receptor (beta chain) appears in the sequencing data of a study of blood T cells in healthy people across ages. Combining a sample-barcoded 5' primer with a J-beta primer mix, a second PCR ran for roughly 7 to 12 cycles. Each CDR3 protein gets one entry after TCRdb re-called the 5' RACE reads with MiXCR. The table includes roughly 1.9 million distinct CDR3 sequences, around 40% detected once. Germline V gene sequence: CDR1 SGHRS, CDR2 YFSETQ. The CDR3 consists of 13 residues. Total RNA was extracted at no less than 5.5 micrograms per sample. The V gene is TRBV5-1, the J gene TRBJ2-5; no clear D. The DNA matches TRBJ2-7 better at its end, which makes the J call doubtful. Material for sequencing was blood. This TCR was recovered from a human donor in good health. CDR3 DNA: TGCGCCAGCAGCTCCCCCCCAGCAGGCGAGCAGTACTTC. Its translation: CASSSPPAGEQYF.